This T cell receptor (beta chain) came from a study of control samples from healthy donors and cancer patients. Trimming removed 1 base at V and 8 bases at J, with 20 bases between. The germline CDR1 and CDR2 sequences are SGHTA and FQGNSA. The CDR3 runs 16 residues. TCRdb's table, derived via immunoSEQ multiplex PCR, lists solely in-frame clones and lacks some. The sample records approximately 94,000 clones, about 88% being singletons. This receptor was identified in a woman in her forties or fifties in good health. The sequencing input was blood. The chain couples TRBV7-2 to TRBJ1-2; maybe TRBD1 (6 bases). The CDR3 is CASSLGISGATGGYTF. In DNA form, the CDR3 reads TGTGCCAGCAGCTTAGGAATCTCGGGGGCCACCGGCGGCTACACCTTC.